This T cell receptor beta chain originates from a study of shared clonotypes between healthy human individuals. The germline gives CDR1 MGHRA, CDR2 YSYEKL. The CDR3 is made up of 15 amino acids. The ends were cut back, 4 bases at V and 0 bases at J, with 13 bases in the middle. The data were produced by immunoSEQ multiplex PCR, yet TCRdb's version contains in-frame clones alone and is incomplete. The sample lists roughly 2.4 million clones; approximately 95% were seen once. Sample: naive CD4+ T cells sorted from blood. As to subset: CD45RA+ positively selected. The chain links TRBV4-1 to TRBJ2-7, with D unclear. The source is a man between 18 and 35 years old in good health. The CDR3 is CASSRFLSSSYEQYF. CDR3 nucleotide sequence: TGCGCCAGCAGCCGATTCTTATCTAGCTCCTACGAGCAGTACTTC.